The 6 T cell receptor beta chains in this list originate from one sample, sequenced in a study of blood T cell repertoires in COVID-19. Using immunoSEQ multiplex PCR, the repertoire was profiled, and TCRdb retains in-frame clones only, with some absent. The sample has tens of thousands of clones, around 90% seen once; the top ten hold about 6.3%. Sequencing used peripheral blood. These receptors came from a man aged 18 to 29 with COVID-19, enrolled during active disease.

In its sample, this clone was seen once. This CDR3 is CASSSGGHKSTEAFF. CDR3 bases: TGTGCCAGCAGCTCGGGAGGACATAAGAGCACTGAAGCTTTCTTT. This chain uses TRBV7-8 with TRBJ1-1, with TRBD1 as a possible D gene (5 bases). Per germline, CDR1 SGHVS and CDR2 FQNEAQ. The CDR3 runs 15 residues. Trimming took 4 bases from V and 4 from J, leaving 16 bases between them.

The chain has TRBV4-2 and TRBJ2-7, with TRBD2 identical over 9 bases. The ends lost 4 bases at V and 0 bases at J; junction bases unmatched: 16. The CDR3 sequence is 19 residues long. CDR1 LGHNA and CDR2 YNFKEQ come from the germline V gene. CDR3 nucleotides: TGTGCCAGCAGCCTCCTACCCATACCTGGCGGGAGGGTCTCCTACGAGCAGTACTTC. Protein product: CASSLLPIPGGRVSYEQYF.

The CDR3 DNA reads as TGTGCCAGCAGTTTAGGGAGGGGGAACACTGAAGCTTTCTTT. This translates into CASSLGRGNTEAFF. This chain uses TRBV27 with TRBJ1-1; a weak D match, TRBD1 (5 bases). Germline assignment: CDR1 MNHEY and CDR2 SMNVEV (reference sequence). This CDR3 is 14 amino acids long. Between the trimmed V and J ends, which lost 2 bases and 1 base, there was a span of 8 bases.

The V call is TRBV3-1 (or the pseudogene TRBV3-2), the J call TRBJ2-5, with 11 bases identical to TRBD2. This CDR3 is 14 amino acids long. J was trimmed by 0 bases and V by 10 bases; bases with no gene match: 4. The germline V gene encodes CDR1 LGHDT and CDR2 YNNKEL (reference sequence). CDR3 residues: CATLGLADQETQYF. CDR3 nucleotide sequence: TGTGCCACTCTGGGACTAGCGGACCAAGAGACCCAGTACTTC.

V usage is TRBV24-1 and J usage is TRBJ2-5; tentatively, D is TRBD2 (5 bases). Germline CDR1 KGHDR, CDR2 SFDVKD. The CDR3 is 14 residues long. Trimming took off 5 bases at V and 5 bases at J, with 14 bases between the two ends. The CDR3 loop is CATSGTTGRETQYF. The DNA of the CDR3 is TGTGCCACCAGTGGAACAACGGGAAGGGAGACCCAGTACTTC.

This chain links TRBV2 with TRBJ2-1, with 7 bases identical to TRBD1. The CDR3 contains 17 residues. V shed 3 bases and J 0 bases; nucleotides not matched to a gene: 8. Germline V lookup: CDR1 SNHLY, CDR2 FYNNEI. The CDR3 region has the DNA TGTGCCAGCAGTGACTGGGACAGTTTGAGCTCCTACAATGAGCAGTTCTTC. It encodes CASSDWDSLSSYNEQFF. The whole variable domain, filled in from reference TRBV2 and TRBJ2-1, reads EPEVTQTPSHQVTQMGQEVILRCVPISNHLYFYWYRQILGQKVEFLVSFYNNEISEKSEIFDDQFSVERPDGSNFTLKIRSTKLEDSAMYFCASSDWDSLSSYNEQFFGPGTRLTVL.